The next 22 T cell receptor beta chains were all read from a single sample in a study of tumor-infiltrating lymphocytes in primary liver carcinoma. Extraction of RNA together with DNA used roughly 19-31 mg of unsorted bulk tissue. Making TCR beta cDNA involved around 510 ng total RNA and a constant-region primer. Slightly modified ARM-PCR, run as three nested multiplex PCR rounds, produced the TCR beta libraries. A C-beta reverse primer and TRBV1-TRBV30 forward primers served in each of the first two PCR rounds, at ten to eleven cycles apiece. TCRdb analysed the multiplex PCR reads with MiXCR anew, one entry per CDR3 protein. The table lists about 200,000 distinct CDR3 sequences, 70% to 90% of them singletons. Sequencing was done on a sample of tumor tissue from primary liver carcinoma. These receptors came from a man aged 35 to 55 with primary liver carcinoma and hepatitis B virus infection.

J is TRBJ2-2 and V is TRBV4-1, with TRBD1 as a possible D gene (8 bases). Deletions cut 5 bases from V and 6 bases from J, with 16 bases between. This CDR3 is 15 amino acids long. Per germline, CDR1 MGHRA and CDR2 YSYEKL. As DNA, the CDR3 is TGCGCCAGCAGCACCCAACAGGGGGGGGCCGGGGAGCTGTTTTTT. As protein: CASSTQQGGAGELFF.

The chain couples TRBV29-1 to TRBJ1-1, with D possibly TRBD1 on 5 matching bases. CDR1 is SQVTM, CDR2 ANQGSEA, per germline. The V end was cut by 8 bases, the J end by 4 bases, with 14 bases between. The CDR3 has 12 residues. CDR3: CSLITGVTEAFF. CDR3 sequence (DNA): TGCAGCCTGATAACGGGGGTCACTGAAGCTTTCTTT.

This clonotype has more than one count but fewer than ten. The V call is TRBV19, the J call TRBJ2-2; D is unclear. In germline, CDR1 is LNHDA, CDR2 SQIVND (reference sequence). The V and J ends lost 0 bases and 8 bases respectively, with 13 bases between them. The CDR3 totals 15 residues. The chain's CDR3 is CASSIESGFGGELFF. Here the CDR3 DNA reads TGTGCCAGTAGTATAGAATCCGGGTTTGGTGGGGAGCTGTTTTTT.

The CDR3 nucleotides read TGTGCCACCATAATATGGGAAGGTGGCTACACCTTC. Protein sequence: CATIIWEGGYTF. V and J are TRBV6-2 or TRBV6-3 and TRBJ1-2; D ambiguous. Germline CDR1 and CDR2: MNHEY and SVGEGT. CDR3 length: 12 residues. The germline V and J ends were trimmed by 10 bases and 7 bases, with 16 bases remaining between them.

The V and J genes are TRBV6-5 and TRBJ2-6; D call uncertain. The ends were cut back, 2 bases at V and 9 bases at J, with 17 bases in the middle. Germline V gives CDR1 MNHEY, CDR2 SVGAGI. The CDR3 spans 16 residues. The DNA for the CDR3 is TGTGCCAGCAGTTACGCTGGGTTCTCTGGGTTCAACGTCCTGACTTTC. Its translation: CASSYAGFSGFNVLTF.

On this clonotype: The junction differs from germline at one of its ends, possibly a read error. The genes are TRBV5-5 and TRBJ2-1, with TRBD1 matching over 11 bases. The CDR3 runs to 14 residues. Per germline, CDR1 SGHKS and CDR2 YYEKEE (reference sequence). Here the CDR3 DNA reads TGTGCCAGCGCTCGGGGGGGACAGGGGGATAAGCAGCTCTTC. Translation gives CASARGGQGDKQLF. The full variable domain, in which reference TRBV5-5 and TRBJ2-1 provide the parts outside the CDR3, is DAGVTQSPTHLIKTRGQQVTLRCSPISGHKSVSWYQQVLGQGPQFIFQYYEKEERGRGNFPDRFSARQFPNYSSELNVNALLLGDSALYLCASARGGQGDKQLFGPGTRLTVL.

As concerns this clonotype: Sequence at one end of the junction differs from germline and may be a read error. The V and J genes are TRBV29-1 and TRBJ1-1; no reliable D call. The CDR3 is made up of 12 amino acids. Germline-derived CDR1 and CDR2 are SQVTM and ANQGSEA. The chain's CDR3 is CSVVTANTEAIF. Written as DNA, the CDR3 is TGCAGCGTGGTAACAGCTAACACTGAAGCTATATTT.

Turning to this clonotype: Given the absence of the conserved phenylalanine or tryptophan at the CDR3 end, a read error is likely. No DNA is shown, since the ends of the CDR3 on it are uncertain; the CDR3 is the one TCRdb lists. V usage is TRBV11-2 and J usage is TRBJ2-6; the table's TRBD1 call for D was not verified on the DNA. Germline values: CDR1 SGHAT, CDR2 FQNNGV. The CDR3 has 21 amino acids, counting both end residues. The CDR3 loop reads CASSMGGDRGISLSGANIPTI.

This clonotype was found once. A single base separates this from a much larger clone, so it may be a read error. The conserved closing phenylalanine or tryptophan is absent in this CDR3, likely reflecting a read error. The chain joins TRBV5-1 to TRBJ2-3, with 13 positions matching TRBD2. From germline, CDR1 is SGHRS and CDR2 YFSETQ. CDR3 length: 16 residues. Trimming cost V 3 bases and J 5 bases; bases outside gene matches: 6. CDR3: CASSSGLAGPGDTQYL. The DNA of the CDR3 is TGCGCCAGCAGCTCGGGACTAGCGGGACCCGGAGATACGCAGTATTTG.

Only one count was recorded for this clonotype. The chain has TRBV6-6 and TRBJ2-1; D is perhaps TRBD2 (6 bases). Germline CDR1 and CDR2: MNHNY and SVGAGI (reference sequence). Trimming took 5 bases from V and 5 from J, leaving 16 bases between them. The CDR3 has 15 residues. CDR3 residues: CASSNVGGANNEQFF. CDR3 sequence (DNA): TGTGCCAGCAGTAATGTCGGGGGTGCTAACAATGAGCAGTTCTTC.

As to this clonotype: This may arise from a read error, as a much more abundant clone is one base away. The chain links TRBV6-2 or TRBV6-3 to TRBJ2-1, with 8 positions matching TRBD1. The CDR3 extends over 16 amino acids. Germline V gene sequence: CDR1 MNHEY, CDR2 SVGEGT. The CDR3 region is CASGYRGTASYNKQFF. DNA of the CDR3: TGTGCCAGCGGTTACAGGGGGACGGCCTCCTACAATAAGCAGTTCTTC.

Comments on this clonotype: One junction end disagrees with the germline gene, perhaps due to a read error. The chain combines TRBV6-2 or TRBV6-3 with TRBJ2-1; D unresolved. Germline V CDR1 and CDR2: MNHEY, SVGEGT. The CDR3 extends over 13 amino acids. As DNA, the CDR3 is TGTGCCAGCAGTTACCAACTAATCAGTGAGCAGTTTTTC. Translation: CASSYQLISEQFF.

The V and J genes are TRBV28 and TRBJ2-7; 7 positions agree with TRBD1. This CDR3 is 15 amino acids long. Germline V lookup: CDR1 MDHEN, CDR2 SYDVKM. Germline trimming cut 2 bases from V and 3 bases from J; bases unmatched to any gene: 7. The CDR3 sequence: CASSLRDSRFYEQYF. The CDR3 bases are TGTGCCAGCAGTTTACGGGACAGCCGCTTCTACGAGCAGTACTTC.

This clonotype was seen a handful of times. An end of the junction does not agree with germline; a read error may underlie this. The V gene is TRBV6-5, the J gene TRBJ1-5; D perhaps matches TRBD1 (6 bases). Germline CDR1 reads MNHEY; CDR2 reads SVGAGI. The CDR3 is 16 residues long. CDR3 in DNA: TGTGTCAGCAGTTACTCTTGGGGGGACAACAATCAGCCCCAGCATTTT. It codes for CVSSYSWGDNNQPQHF.

As for this clonotype: Mismatch with germline at one junction end may stem from a read error. This sequence joins TRBV29-1 and TRBJ2-3; TRBD2 matches 7 bases. From germline, CDR1 is SQVTM and CDR2 ANQGSEA. This CDR3 spans 14 amino acids. The CDR3 is CTVETSLCTDTQYF. The DNA for the CDR3 is TGCACCGTTGAGACTAGCCTTTGCACAGATACGCAGTATTTT.

About this clonotype itself: Mismatch with germline at one junction end may stem from a read error. The chain links TRBV28 to TRBJ2-3, with no clear D. Germline-derived CDR1 and CDR2 are MDHEN and SYDVKM. This CDR3 is 14 amino acids long. The CDR3 sequence: CVSVSYLDSGTQYF. The CDR3 DNA reads as TGTGTCAGCGTATCGTACCTTGATTCTGGTACGCAGTATTTT. The entire variable domain, with the rest obtained from reference TRBV28 and TRBJ2-3, is as follows: DVKVTQSSRYLVKRTGEKVFLECVQDMDHENMFWYRQDPGLGLRLIYFSYDVKMKEKGDIPEGYSVSREKKERFSLILESASTNQTSMYLCVSVSYLDSGTQYFGPGTRLTVL.

Note on this clonotype: Relative to the germline gene, one junction end is altered; a read error may explain this. V usage is TRBV11-3 and J usage is TRBJ2-4, with 9 bases matching TRBD2. Germline V gene sequence: CDR1 SGHNT, CDR2 YENEEA. CDR3 length: 17 residues. The CDR3 spells CASSFPGASGTKSIHYF. CDR3 DNA sequence: TGTGCTAGCAGCTTTCCCGGGGCTAGCGGGACCAAAAGCATTCACTACTTC.

This clonotype was seen more than once but under ten times. This CDR3 is missing its conserved last phenylalanine or tryptophan, likely due to a read error. The limits of the CDR3 on the DNA are not certain, so only TCRdb's listed CDR3 is given. This chain uses TRBV11-3 with TRBJ2-1. The CDR3 spans 14 residues, counting both ends. The germline gives CDR1 SGHNT, CDR2 YENEEA. The CDR3 reads CASSLGVSNNEQLS.

Turning to this clonotype: One junction end does not reproduce the germline sequence, and a read error may be involved. The V and J genes are TRBV29-1 and TRBJ2-7, with 7 bases fitting TRBD1. Germline lookup yields CDR1 SQVTM and CDR2 ANQGSEA. The CDR3 sequence is 13 residues long. CDR3 DNA: TGCAGCGTCCGGGGACAGAACCCCTATGAGCAGTGCTTC. Translating gives CSVRGQNPYEQCF.

As regards this clonotype: This is likely a read error, given that the CDR3 carries no conserved phenylalanine or tryptophan at its end. The rearrangement links TRBV6-2 or TRBV6-3 to TRBJ2-1; TRBD2 is a possible D gene (6 bases). Trimming pared 9 bases from V and 0 bases from J, leaving 12 bases between. The CDR3 sequence is 14 residues long. Germline V gene data show CDR1 as MNHEY and CDR2 as SVGEGT. DNA of the CDR3: TGTGCCAGGGACTTGGGGGGCTCCTACAATGAGCAGTTCCTC. It is translated as CARDLGGSYNEQFL.

This clonotype was seen many times. The V and J genes are TRBV10-3 and TRBJ2-7; the D gene is possibly TRBD2 (6 bases). Germline V gene sequence: CDR1 ENHRY, CDR2 SYGVKD. This CDR3 has 13 residues. V lost 10 bases to trimming and J lost 0 bases, with 13 bases between them. The CDR3 DNA is TGTGCCACCCGTGGGGGGAGCTCCTACGAGCAGTACTTC. It encodes CATRGGSSYEQYF.

Regarding this clonotype: The junction does not match germline at one end; this may be a read error. V is TRBV29-1 and J is TRBJ2-5; D is undetermined. This CDR3 is built from 12 residues. The germline CDR1 and CDR2 sequences are SQVTM and ANQGSEA. The chain's CDR3 is CSAATLQETRYF. The CDR3 region has the DNA TGCAGCGCCGCAACTTTGCAAGAGACCCGGTACTTC.